The clone carrying this TCR beta chain was recorded many times. Its antigen is unknown. Each CDR3 protein gets one entry after TCRdb re-called the RACE reads with MiXCR. Counted here are 60,000 to 70,000 distinct CDR3 sequences, approximately 11% occurring once; the ten biggest clones make up about 5%. The time point here: pre-sensitization, week 0. Treatment reported: therapeutic diphenylcyclopropenone sensitization with weekly scalp DPC. RNA extraction used unfractionated whole blood as the source of total RNA. The data belong to a study of human T cells and chemical hapten exposure. Whole-study findings and limits: No change in TCRs above 1 in 1000 frequency was produced by DPC sensitization.

Germline loops: CDR1 SEHNR, CDR2 FQNEAQ (reference sequence). The V end was cut by 2 bases, the J end by 0 bases, with 7 bases between. The CDR3 has 14 residues. The V and J genes are TRBV7-9 and TRBJ1-1, with D perhaps matching TRBD1 (6 bases). This clonotype was obtained from a woman aged 50 to 60 with alopecia areata. Some clones in this sample may be carry-over from other donors' samples. Source: whole blood, taken in connection with sensitization to the hapten diphenylcyclopropenone (DPC). The CDR3 bases are TGTGCCAGCAGCTTAAGGGGGATGAACACTGAAGCTTTCTTT. Protein sequence: CASSLRGMNTEAFF.